The next 10 T cell receptor beta chains were all read from a single sample in a study of blood T cell repertoires in COVID-19. Method: immunoSEQ multiplex PCR; TCRdb's copy keeps in-frame clones and lacks some. The table has more than 300,000 clones, just over 90% seen once. Input material: PBMCs or T cells enriched from blood (not recorded which). The receptor set was obtained from a woman in her thirties or forties who had been exposed to COVID-19.

CDR3 sequence: CASSLGAGADTQYF. The CDR3 DNA follows: TGTGCCAGCAGCTTAGGGGCAGGGGCAGATACGCAGTATTTT. The V call is TRBV7-2, the J call TRBJ2-3; D possibly corresponds to TRBD1 (6 bases). V dropped 1 base and J dropped 4 bases, with 9 bases sitting between them. From germline, CDR1 is SGHTA and CDR2 FQGNSA. The CDR3 has 14 residues.

This sequence joins TRBV15 and TRBJ1-5, with D possibly being TRBD1 (6 bases). The CDR3 totals 16 residues. Germline CDR1 LNHNV, CDR2 YYDKDF (reference sequence). Trimming left V 1 base short and J 6 bases short, with 16 bases between. This CDR3 is CATSRGTELYGQPQHF. For the CDR3, the DNA is TGTGCCACCAGCAGAGGGACAGAACTCTACGGTCAGCCCCAGCATTTT.

The V call is TRBV5-1, the J call TRBJ2-3, with no clear D. This CDR3 spans 12 amino acids. Germline CDR1 is SGHRS and CDR2 is YFSETQ. Trimming pared 4 bases from V and 2 bases from J, leaving 5 bases between. In DNA, the CDR3 is TGCGCCAGCAGCCCCAACACAGATACGCAGTATTTT. Translated, it gives CASSPNTDTQYF.

The chain couples TRBV11-3 to TRBJ1-3, with a tentative D call TRBD1 (6 bases). CDR1 SGHNT and CDR2 YENEEA come from the germline V gene. Trimming removed 4 bases at V and 0 bases at J, with 13 bases between. This CDR3 contains 16 residues. The DNA for the CDR3 is TGTGCCAGCAGCTCTCGACAGGCGCTCTCTGGAAACACCATATATTTT. Residues: CASSSRQALSGNTIYF.

This clone was detected only once. The chain recombines TRBV18 with TRBJ1-2; TRBD1 agrees at 9 bases. The CDR3 is 19 residues long. The V gene's germline CDR1 is KGHSH and CDR2 LQKENI. Trimming removed 5 bases from V and 4 bases from J; junction bases left unmatched: 20. The CDR3 sequence is CASSDRLKQGALPVYGYTF. The CDR3 DNA follows: TGTGCCAGCTCAGATCGATTAAAACAGGGGGCCCTCCCCGTCTATGGCTACACCTTC.

This sequence joins TRBV6-5 and TRBJ2-5, with 8 bases that match TRBD1. The CDR3 has 12 amino acids. The V gene's germline CDR1 is MNHEY and CDR2 SVGAGI. V was clipped by 6 bases and J by 4 bases; unmatched bases: 1. The CDR3 nucleotides read TGTGCCAGCAGGGGGACAGGAGAGACCCAGTACTTC. This gives the protein CASRGTGETQYF.

The chain couples TRBV6-1 to TRBJ2-5, with 12 bases identical to TRBD2. The CDR3 length is 14 residues. Trimming took 3 bases from V and 6 from J; bases not matched to a gene: 2. Germline V gives CDR1 MNHNS, CDR2 SASEGT. The CDR3 spells CASSDGLAGQTQYF. CDR3 nucleotide sequence: TGTGCCAGCAGTGATGGACTAGCGGGGCAGACCCAGTACTTC.

J is TRBJ2-1 and V is TRBV7-2; D is ambiguous. From germline, CDR1 is SGHTA and CDR2 FQGNSA. This CDR3 region has 14 residues. V was clipped by 5 bases and J by 1 base, with 9 bases between them. CDR3 DNA: TGTGCCAGCAGCCCGTCTAGTTCCTACAATGAGCAGTTCTTC. Its translation: CASSPSSSYNEQFF. Full variable domain (missing parts from reference TRBV7-2 and TRBJ2-1): GAGVSQSPSNKVTEKGKDVELRCDPISGHTALYWYRQSLGQGLEFLIYFQGNSAPDKSGLPSDRFSAERTGGSVSTLTIQRTQQEDSAVYLCASSPSSSYNEQFFGPGTRLTVL.

Written as DNA, the CDR3 is TGCAGTGCTAGAGGGGGCGGCTACACCTTC. Its translation is CSARGGGYTF. The chain employs TRBV20-1 and TRBJ1-2, with D perhaps TRBD1 (5 bases). The germline gives CDR1 DFQATT, CDR2 SNEGSKA (reference sequence). Trimming stripped 1 base from V and 8 bases from J, with 5 bases between. CDR3 length: 10 amino acids.

The chain couples TRBV7-9 to TRBJ1-1, with unresolved D. Germline loops: CDR1 SEHNR, CDR2 FQNEAQ (reference sequence). V lost 5 bases, J lost 0 bases, and 7 bases lay in between. CDR3 length: 13 residues. In DNA, the CDR3 is TGTGCCAGCAGCCCCCTTTTGAACACTGAAGCTTTCTTT. It encodes CASSPLLNTEAFF.